The 12 T cell receptor beta chains below were found in one sample sequenced in a study of identical twins. A single record per CDR3 protein comes from TCRdb applying MiXCR to the 5' RACE reads. The profile shows about 530,000 distinct CDR3 sequences, approximately 20% of them singletons. These sequences were also reported in another study, on yellow fever vaccine responses in identical twins.

Source material: CD4+ T cells sorted from blood. The receptors were sampled from a woman between 18 and 30 years old in good health.

The genes are TRBV12-3 or TRBV12-4 and TRBJ1-5; maybe TRBD1 (5 bases). This CDR3 has 14 residues. The V and J ends lost 3 bases and 5 bases respectively, with 11 bases between them. CDR3 amino acids: CASSFTGPDQPQHF. CDR3 nucleotides: TGTGCCAGCAGTTTCACGGGGCCAGATCAGCCCCAGCATTTT.

The chain employs TRBV5-1 and TRBJ1-1, with unresolved D. Germline CDR1 reads SGHRS; CDR2 reads YFSETQ. The CDR3 is made up of 13 amino acids. Trimming pared 1 base from V and 12 bases from J, leaving 16 bases between. CDR3 amino acids: CASSLNTEPITFF. In DNA form, the CDR3 reads TGCGCCAGCAGCTTGAACACAGAGCCTATAACTTTCTTT.

The V call is TRBV4-2, the J call TRBJ2-3; D not resolved. This CDR3 spans 14 amino acids. Trimming removed 5 bases from V and 0 bases from J, with 9 bases in between. Per germline, CDR1 LGHNA and CDR2 YNFKEQ. In DNA form, the CDR3 reads TGTGCCAGCAGCGCGCCGGCTAGCACAGATACGCAGTATTTT. It translates to CASSAPASTDTQYF.

This chain joins TRBV20-1 and TRBJ1-1; no definite D call. Looked up from germline, CDR1 is DFQATT and CDR2 is SNEGSKA (reference sequence). V shed 6 bases and J shed 8 bases, with 13 bases lying between them. The CDR3 has 11 residues. CDR3 bases: TGCAGTGCCCGATACCACGGAGAAGCTTTCTTT. It encodes CSARYHGEAFF.

V is TRBV12-3 or TRBV12-4 and J is TRBJ1-1; D is uncertain. Trimming took 4 bases from V and 11 from J, leaving 14 bases between them. The CDR3 extends over 12 amino acids. CDR3 DNA: TGTGCCAGCAGTTACCCAGGATGGAGGGCTTTCTTT. Amino acids: CASSYPGWRAFF.

The chain links TRBV29-1 to TRBJ2-3; 12 bases are a match to TRBD2. CDR3 length equals 15 residues. Germline CDR1 SQVTM, CDR2 ANQGSEA. Losses at the gene ends were 3 bases for V and 4 bases for J; bases not matched to a gene: 5. In nucleotides, the CDR3 is TGCAGCGTTGAGGGGCTAGCGGGAGGGCCAGATACGCAGTATTTT. Translated: CSVEGLAGGPDTQYF.

The rearrangement joins TRBV5-1 to TRBJ2-4; D may be TRBD1 (6 bases). Per germline, CDR1 SGHRS and CDR2 YFSETQ. CDR3 size: 14 residues. V gave up 0 bases and J gave up 9 bases, with 13 bases separating them. This CDR3 reads CASSLDRANPIQYF. The CDR3 coding sequence is TGCGCCAGCAGCTTGGACAGGGCGAATCCCATTCAGTACTTC.

A few counts support this clonotype. V gene TRBV10-3 combines with J gene TRBJ1-3; D ambiguous. CDR1 is ENHRY and CDR2 is SYGVKD in the germline V gene. The CDR3 consists of 14 residues. Trimming removed 6 bases at V and 0 bases at J, with 9 bases between. The DNA of the CDR3 is TGTGCCATCAGCAAGAGCATCTCTGGAAACACCATATATTTT. It specifies CAISKSISGNTIYF.

V gene TRBV5-1 combines with J gene TRBJ2-1; possibly TRBD2 for D (6 bases). Germline V gene data show CDR1 as SGHRS and CDR2 as YFSETQ. V was clipped by 5 bases and J by 8 bases, with 14 bases between them. This CDR3 region has 13 residues. CDR3 bases: TGCGCCAGCAGAGGCCGCACGGGAGATGAGCAGTTCTTC. Translating it yields CASRGRTGDEQFF.

The chain has TRBV20-1 and TRBJ2-7, with 8 positions matching TRBD1. Losses at the gene ends were 6 bases for V and 4 bases for J; bases not matched to a gene: 8. The length of the CDR3 is 13 residues. CDR1 is DFQATT and CDR2 is SNEGSKA in the germline V gene (reference sequence). CDR3 DNA sequence: TGCAGTGCCACGGACAGGGAAAAGTACGAGCAGTACTTC. Its protein product is CSATDREKYEQYF.

This rearrangement joins TRBV12-5 to TRBJ2-7; D is unclear. Germline V gives CDR1 LGHNT, CDR2 FRNRAP. Trimming shortened V by 2 bases and J by 0 bases, and 5 bases separated the two germline ends. The CDR3 length is 13 residues. This chain's CDR3 is CASGLLCSYEQYV. CDR3 nucleotides: TGTGCTAGTGGTTTGCTGTGCTCCTACGAGCAGTACGTC.

This chain uses TRBV12-3 or TRBV12-4 with TRBJ2-5; 12 bases line up with TRBD2. The CDR3 has 16 amino acids. With V trimmed by 0 bases and J by 2 bases, 1 base remained unmatched. In nucleotides, the CDR3 is TGTGCCAGCAGTTTAGCGCTAGCGGGGGGGCAAGAGACCCAGTACTTC. It yields the protein CASSLALAGGQETQYF.